The rows below give T cell receptor beta chains drawn from one sample of a study of T cell responses to AZD1222 COVID-19 vaccine. Data came from immunoSEQ multiplex PCR; TCRdb stores just in-frame clones and leaves some out. The data show around 110,000 clones, with 85% to 95% seen just once and more than 2.5% held by the top ten. Sequencing was performed on peripheral blood, taken on day 0 of AZD1222 vaccination. The receptors were sampled from an adult in good health. Both conserved end residues are part of each CDR3. A D gene is named only where the DNA matches it firmly. Where a row states a size, it is once, few, many or the class of an expanded clone; other rows omit it.

.,TRBV19,.,TRBJ2-4,CASSQTGVAKNIQYF,TGTGCCAGTAGTCAGACAGGAGTAGCCAAAAACATTCAGTACTTC
.,TRBV10-3,.,TRBJ1-5,CATATDISNQPQHF,TGTGCCACCGCGACAGATATTAGCAATCAGCCCCAGCATTTT
.,TRBV7-2,TRBD2,TRBJ2-3,CASSLAGLATDTQYF,TGTGCCAGCAGCTTAGCAGGACTAGCAACAGATACGCAGTATTTT
.,TRBV5-6,TRBD1,TRBJ1-1,CASSHGQGLVNTEAFF,TGTGCCAGCAGTCATGGACAGGGACTGGTGAACACTGAAGCTTTCTTT
once,TRBV5-1,.,TRBJ2-3,CASSLSPGADDTQYF,TGCGCCAGCAGCTTGTCCCCGGGAGCGGATGATACGCAGTATTTT
.,TRBV7-8,.,TRBJ2-1,CASSPLLGNEQFF,TGTGCCAGCAGCCCCCTCTTGGGCAATGAGCAGTTCTTC
.,TRBV18,TRBD1,TRBJ1-1,CASSPTGGSGTEAFF,TGTGCCAGCTCACCTACAGGGGGGAGTGGGACTGAAGCTTTCTTT
.,TRBV6-5,.,TRBJ2-7,CASNIGETYEQYF,TGTGCCAGCAATATAGGGGAGACCTACGAGCAGTACTTC
.,TRBV27,.,TRBJ2-1,CASSLSTSSYNEQFF,TGTGCCAGCAGTTTATCGACTAGCTCCTACAATGAGCAGTTCTTC
once,TRBV27,.,TRBJ1-1,CASSLEAGQNTEAFF,TGTGCCAGCAGTTTGGAAGCTGGTCAGAACACTGAAGCTTTCTTT
.,TRBV20-1,.,TRBJ2-5,CSASIPETQYF,TGCAGTGCCTCCATACCGGAGACCCAGTACTTC